This note documents a single T cell receptor (beta chain) sequence. The CDR3 extends over 16 amino acids. The protocol was immunoSEQ multiplex PCR, while the TCRdb copy is restricted to in-frame clones and leaves out a portion. The table includes around 57,000 clones, 94% detected once. This sample was taken from a study of preoperative IRX-2 immunotherapy in early breast cancer. Stated treatment: preoperative locoregional IRX-2 cytokine immunotherapy. The receptor was isolated from a human donor with breast cancer. This specimen was taken from a patient treated with IRX-2 immunotherapy. This chain links TRBV12-1 with TRBJ2-7; the D call in the table, TRBD2, was not verified against the DNA. TRBV12-1 is marked as a pseudogene. CDR3 amino acids: CASSMSGLTGSYEQYF. The CDR3 nucleotides are TGTGCCAGCAGCATGTCGGGACTGACTGGCTCCTACGAGCAGTACTTC.